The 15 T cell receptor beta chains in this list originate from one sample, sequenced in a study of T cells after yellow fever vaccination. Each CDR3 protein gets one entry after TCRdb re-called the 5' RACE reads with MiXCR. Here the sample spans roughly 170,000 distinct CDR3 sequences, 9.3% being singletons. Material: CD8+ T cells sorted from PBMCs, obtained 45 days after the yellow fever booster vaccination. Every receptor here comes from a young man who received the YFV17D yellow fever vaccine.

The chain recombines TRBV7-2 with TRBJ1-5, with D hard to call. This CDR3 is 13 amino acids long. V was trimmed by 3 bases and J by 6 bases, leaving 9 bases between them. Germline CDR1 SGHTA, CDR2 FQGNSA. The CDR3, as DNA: TGTGCCAGCAGCTTTTTTTCCGGTCAGCCCCAGCATTTT. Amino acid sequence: CASSFFSGQPQHF.

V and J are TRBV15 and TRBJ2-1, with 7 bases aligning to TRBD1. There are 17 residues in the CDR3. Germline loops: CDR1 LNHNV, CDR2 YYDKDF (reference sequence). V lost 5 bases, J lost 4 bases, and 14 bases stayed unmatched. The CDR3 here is CATSFRRDSNRYNEQFF. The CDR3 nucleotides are TGTGCCACCAGCTTCCGCCGGGACAGCAATAGATACAATGAGCAGTTCTTC.

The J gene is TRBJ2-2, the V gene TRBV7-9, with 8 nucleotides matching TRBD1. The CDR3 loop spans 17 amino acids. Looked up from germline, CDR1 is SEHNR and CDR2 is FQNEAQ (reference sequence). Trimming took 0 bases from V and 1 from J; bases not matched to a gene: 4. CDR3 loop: CASSLALGQGNTGELFF. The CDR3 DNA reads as TGTGCCAGCAGCTTAGCGCTTGGACAGGGGAACACCGGGGAGCTGTTTTTT.

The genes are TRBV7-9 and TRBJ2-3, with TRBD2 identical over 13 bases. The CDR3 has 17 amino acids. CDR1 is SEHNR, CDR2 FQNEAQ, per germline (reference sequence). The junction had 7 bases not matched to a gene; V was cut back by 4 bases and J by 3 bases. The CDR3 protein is CASSSVRTSGSTDTQYF. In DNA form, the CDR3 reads TGTGCCAGCAGCTCCGTCCGGACTAGCGGGAGTACAGATACGCAGTATTTT. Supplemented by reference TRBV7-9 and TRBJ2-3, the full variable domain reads DTGVSQNPRHKITKRGQNVTFRCDPISEHNRLYWYRQTLGQGPEFLTYFQNEAQLEKSRLLSDRFSAERPKGSFSTLEIQRTEQGDSAMYLCASSSVRTSGSTDTQYFGPGTRLTVL.

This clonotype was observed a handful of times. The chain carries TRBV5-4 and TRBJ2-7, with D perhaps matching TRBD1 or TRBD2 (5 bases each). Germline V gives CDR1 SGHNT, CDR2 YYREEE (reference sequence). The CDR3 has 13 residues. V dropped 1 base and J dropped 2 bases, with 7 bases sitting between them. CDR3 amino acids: CASSLRGAYEQYV. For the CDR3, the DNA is TGTGCCAGCAGCTTGAGGGGAGCCTACGAGCAGTACGTC.

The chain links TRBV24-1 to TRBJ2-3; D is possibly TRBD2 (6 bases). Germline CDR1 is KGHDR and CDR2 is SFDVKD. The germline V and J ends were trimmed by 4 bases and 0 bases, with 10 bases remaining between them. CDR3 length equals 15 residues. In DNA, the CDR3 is TGTGCCACCAGTGACGGGACTCGTAGCACAGATACGCAGTATTTT. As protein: CATSDGTRSTDTQYF.

The CDR3 region is CASSQEGWGLEGHEQFF. The DNA of the CDR3 is TGTGCCAGCAGCCAAGAGGGATGGGGACTCGAGGGGCATGAGCAGTTCTTC. The chain joins TRBV4-2 to TRBJ2-1; TRBD2 is a possible D gene (6 bases). CDR3 size: 17 residues. Per germline, CDR1 LGHNA and CDR2 YNFKEQ. Between the trimmed V and J ends, which lost 0 bases and 8 bases, there was a span of 20 bases.

In nucleotides, the CDR3 is TGTGCCAGCAGTTTAGTAGGGATGATCACAGATACGCAGTATTTT. Residues: CASSLVGMITDTQYF. The chain uses TRBV12-3 or TRBV12-4 and TRBJ2-3; no reliable D call. The CDR3 sequence is 15 residues long. Trimming shortened V by 1 base and J by 2 bases, and 10 bases separated the two germline ends.

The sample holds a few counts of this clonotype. CDR3 loop: CASTTLRDAFSSNYGYTF. CDR3 coding DNA: TGTGCCTCCACAACTTTACGGGACGCATTCAGTAGTAACTATGGCTACACCTTC. The J gene is TRBJ1-2, the V gene TRBV27; D may be TRBD1 (5 bases). V was clipped by 11 bases and J by 1 base, with 29 bases between them. The germline gives CDR1 MNHEY, CDR2 SMNVEV (reference sequence). The CDR3 runs to 18 residues.

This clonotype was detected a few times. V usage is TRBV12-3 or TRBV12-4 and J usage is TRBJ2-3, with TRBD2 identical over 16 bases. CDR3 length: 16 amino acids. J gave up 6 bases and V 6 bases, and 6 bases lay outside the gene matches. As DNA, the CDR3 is TGTGCCAGCAGACCGGGACTAGCGGGGGGGCAGGATACGCAGTATTTT. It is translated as CASRPGLAGGQDTQYF.

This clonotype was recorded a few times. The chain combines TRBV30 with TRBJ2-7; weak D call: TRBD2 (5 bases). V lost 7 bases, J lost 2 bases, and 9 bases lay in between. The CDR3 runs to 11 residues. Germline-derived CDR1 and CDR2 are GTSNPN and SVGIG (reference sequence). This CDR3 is CAYSGTYEQYF. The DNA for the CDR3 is TGTGCCTACTCCGGGACCTACGAGCAGTACTTC.

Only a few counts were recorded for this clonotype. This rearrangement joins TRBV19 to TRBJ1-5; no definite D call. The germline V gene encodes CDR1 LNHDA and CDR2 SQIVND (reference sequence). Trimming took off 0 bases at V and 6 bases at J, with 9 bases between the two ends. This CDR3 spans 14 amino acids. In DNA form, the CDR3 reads TGTGCCAGTAGTATAGATTCGGGGAGTCAGCCCCAGCATTTT. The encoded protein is CASSIDSGSQPQHF.

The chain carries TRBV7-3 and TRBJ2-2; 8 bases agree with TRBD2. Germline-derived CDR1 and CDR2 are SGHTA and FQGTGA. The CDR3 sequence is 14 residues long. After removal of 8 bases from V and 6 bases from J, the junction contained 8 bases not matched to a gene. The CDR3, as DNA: TGTGCCAGCCGGCGATCGGGGGGGCCCGGGGAGCTGTTTTTT. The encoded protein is CASRRSGGPGELFF.

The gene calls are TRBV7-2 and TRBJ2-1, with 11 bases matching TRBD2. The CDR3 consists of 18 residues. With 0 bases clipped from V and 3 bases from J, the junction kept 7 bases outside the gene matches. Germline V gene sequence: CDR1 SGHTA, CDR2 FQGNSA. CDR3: CASSLAVSGGAVYNEQFF. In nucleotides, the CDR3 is TGTGCCAGCAGCTTAGCGGTTAGCGGGGGGGCGGTCTACAATGAGCAGTTCTTC.

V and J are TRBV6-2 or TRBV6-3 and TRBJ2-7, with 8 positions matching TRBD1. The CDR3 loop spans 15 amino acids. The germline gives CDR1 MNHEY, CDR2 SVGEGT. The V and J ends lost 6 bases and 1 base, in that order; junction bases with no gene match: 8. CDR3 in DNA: TGTGCCAGCAGCTCGGACAGGGAATTTTCCTACGAGCAGTACGTC. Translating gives CASSSDREFSYEQYV.